Following are 30 T cell receptor beta chains from one sample sequenced in a study of response to subunit inactivated influenza vaccine. Each CDR3 protein gets one entry after TCRdb re-called the RT-PCR reads with MiXCR. The table records some 550,000 distinct CDR3 sequences, approximately 24% of them present only once. These data also formed part of another study, on T cells expressing NK-cell markers. This second report adds: TCR beta libraries carry UMIs added by 5'RACE template switching.

Specimen: CD4+ T cells sorted from PBMCs, collected about 11 days after vaccination. The origin of the receptors is a man aged 45-60 years who received an inactivated influenza vaccine.

The sample holds many counts of this clonotype. The chain recombines TRBV20-1 with TRBJ2-5; D possibly uses TRBD1 or TRBD2 (6 bases each). Germline assignment: CDR1 DFQATT and CDR2 SNEGSKA (reference sequence). V gave up 6 bases and J gave up 1 base, with 15 bases separating them. This CDR3 spans 14 amino acids. The CDR3 spells CSANTGARQETQYF. In DNA form, the CDR3 reads TGCAGTGCGAATACGGGGGCCCGCCAAGAGACCCAGTACTTC.

The chain couples TRBV12-3 or TRBV12-4 to TRBJ2-4, with D possibly TRBD1 on 5 matching bases. CDR3 size: 13 residues. The ends were cut back, 7 bases at V and 6 bases at J, with 13 bases in the middle. The CDR3 DNA follows: TGTGCCAGCACCCAAGGGGTGGCAAACATTCAGTACTTC. Protein: CASTQGVANIQYF.

The J gene is TRBJ2-7, the V gene TRBV28; no clear D gene. This CDR3 region has 14 residues. The germline gives CDR1 MDHEN, CDR2 SYDVKM. V dropped 6 bases and J dropped 0 bases, with 12 bases sitting between them. CDR3 amino acids: CASRRLEHSYEQYF. In DNA, the CDR3 is TGTGCCAGCAGACGCCTAGAACACTCCTACGAGCAGTACTTC.

This rearrangement joins TRBV20-1 to TRBJ2-6; maybe TRBD2 (6 bases). The CDR3 length is 14 residues. The V gene lost 3 bases and the J gene lost 3 bases, with 9 bases spanning the gap. Germline-derived CDR1 and CDR2 are DFQATT and SNEGSKA (reference sequence). CDR3 in amino acids: CSASAGNGANVLTF. In nucleotides, the CDR3 is TGCAGTGCTAGTGCGGGGAATGGGGCCAACGTCCTGACTTTC.

In this sample, this clonotype turned up a few times. The chain combines TRBV2 with TRBJ2-2; the D is unclear. From germline, CDR1 is SNHLY and CDR2 FYNNEI. The V end lost 6 bases, the J end lost 1 base, and 6 bases lay between the germline ends. The CDR3 has 13 residues. CDR3 protein: CASRLMNTGELFF. The CDR3 bases are TGTGCCAGCAGGCTTATGAACACCGGGGAGCTGTTTTTT.

The CDR3 DNA reads TGTGCCAGCAGCTTAGATGTACGCTCCTACAATGAGCAGTTCTTC. Translation gives CASSLDVRSYNEQFF. This chain uses TRBV7-6 with TRBJ2-1; D remains ambiguous. Deletions cut 1 base from V and 0 bases from J, with 7 bases between. The CDR3 totals 15 residues. CDR1 is SGHVS and CDR2 is FNYEAQ in the germline V gene.

In its sample, this clonotype was seen a few times. The rearrangement links TRBV24-1 to TRBJ2-3, with TRBD2 matching 8 bases. Per germline, CDR1 KGHDR and CDR2 SFDVKD. V was clipped by 12 bases and J by 0 bases; unmatched bases: 16. CDR3 length equals 17 residues. The CDR3 nucleotides read TGTGCCCCAGGAACCCGGGGGGGTTATTGTAGCACAGATACGCAGTATTTT. It codes for CAPGTRGGYCSTDTQYF.

In this sample, this clonotype turned up a few times. The V call is TRBV3-1, the J call TRBJ2-5; 9 bases are a match to TRBD2. This CDR3 is 15 amino acids long. Germline V gene lookup returns CDR1 LGHDT and CDR2 YNNKEL (reference sequence). The V gene end was trimmed by 5 bases and the J gene end by 2 bases; junction bases not matched to a gene: 6. CDR3 nucleotides: TGTGCCAGCAGCGAGCCGACTAGCGGACAAGAGACCCAGTACTTC. As protein: CASSEPTSGQETQYF.

The table lists this clonotype with many counts. V usage is TRBV12-3 or TRBV12-4 and J usage is TRBJ2-3, with 10 bases that match TRBD1. The CDR3 totals 15 residues. V dropped 6 bases and J dropped 2; count of bases not matched to a gene: 5. CDR3 region: CASSTGQGNTDTQYF. The CDR3 DNA sequence: TGTGCCAGCAGCACGGGACAGGGGAACACAGATACGCAGTATTTT.

V usage is TRBV10-3 and J usage is TRBJ2-7; D gene ambiguous. Trimming took off 6 bases at V and 7 bases at J, with 10 bases between the two ends. The CDR3 runs to 11 residues. Germline-derived CDR1 and CDR2 are ENHRY and SYGVKD. This CDR3 is CAIRAKGEQYF. In nucleotides, the CDR3 is TGTGCCATCAGAGCGAAAGGGGAGCAGTACTTC.

The rearrangement links TRBV5-1 to TRBJ1-1, with a weak D call TRBD1 (5 bases). The CDR3 totals 15 residues. Trimming left V 2 bases short and J 0 bases short, with 11 bases between. Germline CDR1 is SGHRS and CDR2 is YFSETQ. The DNA of the CDR3 is TGCGCCAGCAGCTTTTCCGCAGGGATGAACACTGAAGCTTTCTTT. Its protein is CASSFSAGMNTEAFF.

The chain carries TRBV5-1 and TRBJ2-3, with D uncertain. The CDR3 loop spans 17 amino acids. Trimming shortened V by 0 bases and J by 0 bases, and 14 bases separated the two germline ends. The germline V gene encodes CDR1 SGHRS and CDR2 YFSETQ. The CDR3 loop is CASSLGLRPTSTDTQYF. In DNA form, the CDR3 reads TGCGCCAGCAGCTTGGGCCTGCGTCCTACTAGCACAGATACGCAGTATTTT.

This sequence joins TRBV5-1 and TRBJ2-5; 10 bases map to TRBD2. CDR3 length: 16 amino acids. Per the germline V gene, CDR1 is SGHRS and CDR2 is YFSETQ. V dropped 0 bases and J dropped 4; count of bases not matched to a gene: 6. The CDR3: CASSLGASGGVETQYF. DNA for the CDR3: TGCGCCAGCAGCTTGGGTGCTAGCGGGGGTGTAGAGACCCAGTACTTC.

This rearrangement joins TRBV4-2 to TRBJ2-2, with 7 bases that match TRBD1. The germline CDR1 and CDR2 sequences are LGHNA and YNFKEQ. This CDR3 is 16 amino acids long. Unmatched junction bases numbered 3, after V lost 1 base and J lost 1 base. The CDR3 coding sequence is TGTGCCAGCAGCCAAGGACAGGGATTGAACACCGGGGAGCTGTTTTTT. Residues: CASSQGQGLNTGELFF.

There are a few counts of this clonotype. The chain links TRBV7-2 to TRBJ1-6; TRBD1 is a possible D gene (6 bases). CDR3 length: 15 amino acids. The V gene lost 10 bases and the J gene lost 6 bases, with 19 bases spanning the gap. Germline CDR1 and CDR2: SGHTA and FQGNSA. The CDR3 spells CATGFRGTTNSPLHF. Written as DNA, the CDR3 is TGTGCCACTGGTTTCAGGGGCACAACTAATTCACCCCTCCACTTT.

This clonotype appeared a few times. CDR3 DNA: TGTGCCACCAGCCCCGGGACCGAGACTTTGTTTTTT. Translating gives CATSPGTETLFF. This chain links TRBV24-1 with TRBJ2-2; D may be TRBD1 or TRBD2 (5 bases each). The germline gives CDR1 KGHDR, CDR2 SFDVKD. This CDR3 spans 12 amino acids. V was shortened by 7 bases and J by 15 bases, with 17 bases between the two germline ends.

The chain has TRBV11-2 and TRBJ2-7; D unresolved. Germline V CDR1 and CDR2: SGHAT, FQNNGV. The CDR3 has 14 amino acids. Trimming stripped 5 bases from V and 3 bases from J, with 14 bases between. The CDR3 bases are TGTGCCAGCAGCCCCCCCCCGAAACACTACGAGCAGTACTTC. Protein: CASSPPPKHYEQYF. The full variable domain, completed using reference TRBV11-2 and TRBJ2-7, is EAGVAQSPRYKIIEKRQSVAFWCNPISGHATLYWYQQILGQGPKLLIQFQNNGVVDDSQLPKDRFSAERLKGVDSTLKIQPAKLEDSAVYLCASSPPPKHYEQYFGPGTRLTVT.

This clonotype was picked up a small number of times. The CDR3 region has the DNA TGCGCCAGCAGCCTCAGGGTCAGGGCTACCTACGAGCAGTACTTC. Its translation: CASSLRVRATYEQYF. The V call is TRBV4-3, the J call TRBJ2-7; tentative D call: TRBD1 (5 bases). The length of the CDR3 is 15 residues. Trimming took 4 bases from V and 2 from J, leaving 15 bases between them. Germline V lookup: CDR1 LGHNA, CDR2 YSLEER.

This clonotype showed up just once. This rearrangement joins TRBV6-1 to TRBJ2-1; D may be TRBD2 (5 bases). Germline assignment: CDR1 MNHNS and CDR2 SASEGT. Trimming took off 7 bases at V and 6 bases at J, with 10 bases between the two ends. CDR3 length equals 12 residues. The DNA for the CDR3 is TGTGCCAGCATCGGGGTTTCCAATGAGCAGTTCTTC. Protein: CASIGVSNEQFF.

The chain is built from TRBV9 and TRBJ2-5; D may be TRBD1 (5 bases). Germline V gene lookup returns CDR1 SGDLS and CDR2 YYNGEE. Trimming left V 0 bases short and J 4 bases short, with 13 bases between. CDR3 size: 15 residues. The CDR3 loop reads CASSVEAGSRETQYF. DNA for the CDR3: TGTGCCAGCAGCGTAGAGGCAGGGTCTCGAGAGACCCAGTACTTC.

The table lists this clonotype with a few counts. The chain links TRBV28 to TRBJ1-1; 7 positions agree with TRBD1. Losses at the gene ends were 3 bases for V and 10 bases for J; bases not matched to a gene: 5. Germline CDR1 reads MDHEN; CDR2 reads SYDVKM. The length of the CDR3 is 12 residues. CDR3: CASSLGRGRAFF. CDR3 in DNA: TGTGCCAGCAGTTTGGGCAGGGGGAGAGCTTTCTTT.

This clonotype was picked up a small number of times. The chain carries TRBV12-3 or TRBV12-4 and TRBJ2-5; TRBD2 might be the D (6 bases). CDR3 length equals 11 residues. V lost 3 bases to trimming and J lost 9 bases, with 8 bases between them. CDR3 nucleotides: TGTGCCAGCAGTTTCCGGGGGTCCCAGTACTTC. This gives the protein CASSFRGSQYF.

This clonotype was seen more than once but under ten times. V is TRBV29-1 and J is TRBJ2-1; D remains unclear. Germline lookup yields CDR1 SQVTM and CDR2 ANQGSEA. V was pared by 4 bases and J by 7 bases, with 17 bases between. The CDR3 sequence is 14 residues long. The CDR3 DNA is TGCAGCGTTGCGGAGCCTCGAGCGAGAAATGAGCAGTTCTTC. Its protein product is CSVAEPRARNEQFF.

This clonotype has just a few counts. V usage is TRBV3-1 and J usage is TRBJ2-7, with 13 positions matching TRBD2. This CDR3 spans 15 amino acids. Germline assignment: CDR1 LGHDT and CDR2 YNNKEL (reference sequence). V shed 4 bases, J shed 5 bases, and the junction held 5 bases outside the gene matches. This chain's CDR3 is CASSPGTSGADEQYF. The CDR3 DNA is TGTGCCAGCAGCCCCGGGACTAGCGGGGCCGACGAGCAGTACTTC.

This clonotype was observed a few times. The chain employs TRBV2 and TRBJ1-4, with D perhaps TRBD1 (6 bases). The CDR3 is 15 residues long. Germline-derived CDR1 and CDR2 are SNHLY and FYNNEI. V was trimmed by 7 bases and J by 0 bases, leaving 12 bases between them. CDR3 nucleotides: TGTGCCAGCAACGGACAGAGTACAACTAATGAAAAACTGTTTTTT. Its protein product is CASNGQSTTNEKLFF. Variable domain in full (rest from reference TRBV2 and TRBJ1-4): EPEVTQTPSHQVTQMGQEVILRCVPISNHLYFYWYRQILGQKVEFLVSFYNNEISEKSEIFDDQFSVERPDGSNFTLKIRSTKLEDSAMYFCASNGQSTTNEKLFFGSGTQLSVL.

The rearrangement joins TRBV29-1 to TRBJ2-5; D perhaps matches TRBD1 (5 bases). The V gene's germline CDR1 is SQVTM and CDR2 ANQGSEA. V was pared by 7 bases and J by 4 bases, with 19 bases between. The CDR3 contains 14 residues. The CDR3: CSAIPDGRAETQYF. The CDR3 DNA reads TGCAGCGCAATCCCCGACGGCAGGGCAGAGACCCAGTACTTC.

Ten or more counts support this clonotype. The CDR3 loop is CASSPTQGLGTEAFF. CDR3 sequence (DNA): TGTGCCAGCAGCCCAACCCAGGGATTGGGCACTGAAGCTTTCTTT. This chain links TRBV12-3 or TRBV12-4 with TRBJ1-1; D may be TRBD1 (5 bases). This CDR3 contains 15 residues. Between the trimmed V and J ends, which lost 6 bases and 4 bases, there was a span of 18 bases.

This clonotype occurred a few times. The chain couples TRBV3-1 to TRBJ2-7, with 8 bases lining up with TRBD2. From germline, CDR1 is LGHDT and CDR2 YNNKEL (reference sequence). The CDR3 length is 15 residues. Trimming took 6 bases from V and 1 from J; bases not matched to a gene: 8. The CDR3: CASSTTGTSSYEQYF. As DNA, the CDR3 is TGTGCCAGCAGTACAACCGGGACTAGTTCCTACGAGCAGTACTTC.

This clonotype was seen only a few times. The chain employs TRBV5-1 and TRBJ2-5; 10 bases align to TRBD1. The germline CDR1 and CDR2 sequences are SGHRS and YFSETQ. Losses at the gene ends were 4 bases for V and 4 bases for J; bases not matched to a gene: 7. The CDR3 covers 15 residues. The CDR3 spells CASSPRGQGRETQYF. In DNA, the CDR3 is TGCGCCAGCAGCCCTCGGGGACAGGGGAGAGAGACCCAGTACTTC.

This clonotype was seen a few times. The J gene is TRBJ2-5, the V gene TRBV3-1; TRBD1 matches at 9 bases. CDR1 is LGHDT, CDR2 YNNKEL, per germline (reference sequence). There are 15 residues in the CDR3. Trimming removed 6 bases from V and 4 bases from J; junction bases left unmatched: 9. The CDR3 region has the DNA TGTGCCAGCAGTCACAGGACAGGGGTGGCAGAGACCCAGTACTTC. Translated: CASSHRTGVAETQYF.